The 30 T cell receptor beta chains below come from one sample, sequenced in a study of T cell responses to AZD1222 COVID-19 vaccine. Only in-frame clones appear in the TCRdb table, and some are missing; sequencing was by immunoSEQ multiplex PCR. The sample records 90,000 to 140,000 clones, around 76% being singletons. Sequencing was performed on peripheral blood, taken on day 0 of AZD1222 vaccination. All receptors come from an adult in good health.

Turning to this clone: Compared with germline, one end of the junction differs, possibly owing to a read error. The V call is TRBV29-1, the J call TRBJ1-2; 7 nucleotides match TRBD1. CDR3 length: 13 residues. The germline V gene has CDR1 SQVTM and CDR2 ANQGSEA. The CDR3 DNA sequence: TGCAGCGTGGAGGCAACAGGGGCGCACAGTCTCTCTTTC. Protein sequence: CSVEATGAHSLSF.

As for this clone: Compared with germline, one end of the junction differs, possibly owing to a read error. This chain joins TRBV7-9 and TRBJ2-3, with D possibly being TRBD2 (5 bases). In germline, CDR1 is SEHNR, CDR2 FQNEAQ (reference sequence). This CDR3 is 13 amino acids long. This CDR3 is CASSLALDSTLYF. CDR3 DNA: TGTGCCAGCAGCTTAGCGTTGGACTCGACGCTGTATTTT.

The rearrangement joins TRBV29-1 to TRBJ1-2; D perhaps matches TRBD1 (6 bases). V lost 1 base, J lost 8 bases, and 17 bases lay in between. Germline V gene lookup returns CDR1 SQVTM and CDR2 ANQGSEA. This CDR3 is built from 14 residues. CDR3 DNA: TGCAGCGTTGAAGTTCTGGGGGCGAGGGACGGCTACACCTTC. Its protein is CSVEVLGARDGYTF. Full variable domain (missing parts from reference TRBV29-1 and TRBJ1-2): SAVISQKPSRDICQRGTSLTIQCQVDSQVTMMFWYRQQPGQSLTLIATANQGSEATYESGFVIDKFPISRPNLTFSTLTVSNMSPEDSSIYLCSVEVLGARDGYTFGSGTRLTVV.

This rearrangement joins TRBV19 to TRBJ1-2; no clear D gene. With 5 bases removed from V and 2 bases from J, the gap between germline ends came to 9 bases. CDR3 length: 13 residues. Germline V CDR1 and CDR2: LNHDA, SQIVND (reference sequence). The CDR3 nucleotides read TGTGCCAGTAGTCGGTCAGGAAACTATGGCTACACCTTC. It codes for CASSRSGNYGYTF.

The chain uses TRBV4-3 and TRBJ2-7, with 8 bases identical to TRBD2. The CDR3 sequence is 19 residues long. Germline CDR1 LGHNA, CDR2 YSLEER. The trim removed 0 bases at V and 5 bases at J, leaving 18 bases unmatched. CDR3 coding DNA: TGCGCCAGCAGCCAAGATTTAGGATGGGAAGGGACTAGAAGAAACGAGCAGTACTTC. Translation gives CASSQDLGWEGTRRNEQYF.

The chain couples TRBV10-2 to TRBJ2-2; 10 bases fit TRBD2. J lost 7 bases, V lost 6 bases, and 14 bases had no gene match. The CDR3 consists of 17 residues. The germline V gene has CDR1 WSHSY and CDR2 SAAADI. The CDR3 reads CASRGDLAGVRVGELFF. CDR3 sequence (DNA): TGCGCCAGCAGAGGGGACCTAGCGGGGGTACGGGTCGGGGAGCTGTTTTTT.

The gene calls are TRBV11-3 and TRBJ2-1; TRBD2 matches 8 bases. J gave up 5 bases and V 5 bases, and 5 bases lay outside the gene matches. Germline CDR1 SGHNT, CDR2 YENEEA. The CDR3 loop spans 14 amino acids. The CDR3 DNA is TGTGCCAGCAGCCCATGGCGGGGGGACAATGAGCAGTTCTTC. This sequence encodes CASSPWRGDNEQFF.

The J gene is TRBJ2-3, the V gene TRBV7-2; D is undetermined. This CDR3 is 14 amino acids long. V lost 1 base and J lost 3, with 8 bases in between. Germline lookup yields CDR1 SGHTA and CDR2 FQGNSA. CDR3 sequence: CASSLVVRTDTQYF. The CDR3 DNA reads TGTGCCAGCAGCTTAGTAGTTAGAACAGATACGCAGTATTTT.

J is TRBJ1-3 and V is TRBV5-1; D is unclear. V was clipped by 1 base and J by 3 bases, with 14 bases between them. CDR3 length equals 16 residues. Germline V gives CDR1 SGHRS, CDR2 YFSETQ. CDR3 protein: CASSLSFGVGGNTIYF. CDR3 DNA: TGCGCCAGCAGCTTGTCGTTCGGGGTGGGTGGAAACACCATATATTTT.

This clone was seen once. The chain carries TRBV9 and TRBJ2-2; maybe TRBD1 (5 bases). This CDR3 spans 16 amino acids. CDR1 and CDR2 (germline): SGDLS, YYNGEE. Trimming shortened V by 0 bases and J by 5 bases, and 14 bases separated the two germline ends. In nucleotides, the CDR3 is TGTGCCAGCAGCGTAGGGGGCAGGGCTTCTACCGGGGAGCTGTTTTTT. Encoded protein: CASSVGGRASTGELFF. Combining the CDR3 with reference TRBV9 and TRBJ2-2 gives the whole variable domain DSGVTQTPKHLITATGQRVTLRCSPRSGDLSVYWYQQSLDQGLQFLIQYYNGEERAKGNILERFSAQQFPDLHSELNLSSLELGDSALYFCASSVGGRASTGELFFGEGSRLTVL.

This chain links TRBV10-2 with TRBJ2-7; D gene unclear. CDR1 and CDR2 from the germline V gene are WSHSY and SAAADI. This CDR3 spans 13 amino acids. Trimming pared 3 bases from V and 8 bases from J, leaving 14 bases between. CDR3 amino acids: CASSETTDSQQYF. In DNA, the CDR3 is TGCGCCAGCAGTGAAACGACGGATTCCCAGCAGTACTTC.

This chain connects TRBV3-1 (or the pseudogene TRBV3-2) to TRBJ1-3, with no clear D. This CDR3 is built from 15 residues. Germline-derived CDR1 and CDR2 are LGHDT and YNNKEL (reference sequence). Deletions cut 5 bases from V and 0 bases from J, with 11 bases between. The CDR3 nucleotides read TGTGCCAGCAGCATTGAAGGATTCTCTGGAAACACCATATATTTT. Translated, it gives CASSIEGFSGNTIYF.

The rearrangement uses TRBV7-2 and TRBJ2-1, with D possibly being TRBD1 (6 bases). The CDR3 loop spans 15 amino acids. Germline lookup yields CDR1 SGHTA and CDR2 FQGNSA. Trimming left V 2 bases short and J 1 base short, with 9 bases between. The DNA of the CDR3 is TGTGCCAGCAGCTTAACACAGGGTTCCTACAATGAGCAGTTCTTC. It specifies CASSLTQGSYNEQFF.

This CDR3 reads CSGQRGGQNIQYF. CDR3 coding DNA: TGCAGTGGACAAAGGGGAGGGCAAAACATTCAGTACTTC. The chain carries TRBV29-1 and TRBJ2-4; 7 bases line up with TRBD2. There are 13 residues in the CDR3. Germline CDR1 is SQVTM and CDR2 is ANQGSEA.

CDR3 loop: CASSYTTVSYNEQFF. The CDR3 nucleotides are TGTGCCAGCAGTTACACCACAGTCTCCTACAATGAGCAGTTCTTC. The chain has TRBV6-5 and TRBJ2-1; no definite D call. The CDR3 has 15 residues. CDR1 and CDR2 (germline): MNHEY, SVGAGI. V was clipped by 2 bases and J by 0 bases, with 8 bases between them.

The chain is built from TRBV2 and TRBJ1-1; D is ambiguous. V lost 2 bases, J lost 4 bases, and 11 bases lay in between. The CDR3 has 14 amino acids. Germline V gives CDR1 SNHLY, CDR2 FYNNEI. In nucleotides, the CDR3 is TGTGCCAGCAGTGAACGGGTCAGCCTCACTGAAGCTTTCTTT. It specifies CASSERVSLTEAFF.

The CDR3 bases are TGTGCCACCAGCAGAGATAGGGCTGGGGCCAACGTCCTGACTTTC. This encodes CATSRDRAGANVLTF. V gene TRBV15 combines with J gene TRBJ2-6; the D is unclear. The CDR3 is 15 amino acids. CDR1 and CDR2 (germline): LNHNV, YYDKDF (reference sequence). Trimming took 0 bases from V and 2 from J, leaving 5 bases between them.

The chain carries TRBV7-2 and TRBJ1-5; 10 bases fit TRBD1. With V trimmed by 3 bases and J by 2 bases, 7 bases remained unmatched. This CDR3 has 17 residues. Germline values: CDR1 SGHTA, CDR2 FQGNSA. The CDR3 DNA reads TGTGCCAGCAGCTTCACGACCGGGACAGGGGGCAATCAGCCCCAGCATTTT. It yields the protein CASSFTTGTGGNQPQHF.

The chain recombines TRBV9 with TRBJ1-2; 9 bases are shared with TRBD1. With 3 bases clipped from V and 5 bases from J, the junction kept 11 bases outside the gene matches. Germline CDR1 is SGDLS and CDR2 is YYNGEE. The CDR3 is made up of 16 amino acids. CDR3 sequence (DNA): TGTGCCAGCAGCGCCAACAGACAGGGGGTAGGGTATGGCTACACCTTC. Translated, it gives CASSANRQGVGYGYTF.

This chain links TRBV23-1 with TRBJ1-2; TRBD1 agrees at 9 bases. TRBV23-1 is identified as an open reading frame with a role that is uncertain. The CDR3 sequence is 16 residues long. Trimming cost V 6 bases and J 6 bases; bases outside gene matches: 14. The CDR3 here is CASSLGQGEKGDGYTF. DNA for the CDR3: TGCGCCAGCAGCCTGGGACAGGGTGAAAAGGGGGATGGCTACACCTTC.

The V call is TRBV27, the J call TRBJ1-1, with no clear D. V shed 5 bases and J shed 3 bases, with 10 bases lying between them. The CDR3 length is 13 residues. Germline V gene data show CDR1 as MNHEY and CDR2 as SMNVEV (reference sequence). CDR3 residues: CASSLTRYTEAFF. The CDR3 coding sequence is TGTGCCAGCAGTCTGACCCGGTACACTGAAGCTTTCTTT.

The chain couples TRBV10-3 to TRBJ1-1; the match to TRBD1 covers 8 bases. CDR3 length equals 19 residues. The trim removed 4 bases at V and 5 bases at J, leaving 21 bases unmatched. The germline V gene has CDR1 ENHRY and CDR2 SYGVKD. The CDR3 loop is CAISGGTLWGQVNNTEAFF. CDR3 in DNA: TGTGCCATCAGTGGAGGGACATTGTGGGGACAGGTGAATAATACTGAAGCTTTCTTT.

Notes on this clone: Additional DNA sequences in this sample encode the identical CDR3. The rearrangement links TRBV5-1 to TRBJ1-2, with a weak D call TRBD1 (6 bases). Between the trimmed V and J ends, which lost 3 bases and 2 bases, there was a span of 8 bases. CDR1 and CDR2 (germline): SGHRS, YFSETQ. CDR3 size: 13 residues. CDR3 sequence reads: CASSSDSNYGYTF. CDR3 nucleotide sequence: TGCGCCAGCAGCTCGGACAGCAACTATGGCTACACCTTC.

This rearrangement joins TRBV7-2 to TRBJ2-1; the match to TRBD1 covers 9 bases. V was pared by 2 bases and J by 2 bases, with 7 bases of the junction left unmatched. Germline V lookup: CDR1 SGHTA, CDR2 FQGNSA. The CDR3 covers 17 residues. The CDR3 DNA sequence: TGTGCCAGCAGCTTATCCGTCGGGACAGGGCCCTACAATGAGCAGTTCTTC. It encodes CASSLSVGTGPYNEQFF. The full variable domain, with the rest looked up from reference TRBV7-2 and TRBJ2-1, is GAGVSQSPSNKVTEKGKDVELRCDPISGHTALYWYRQSLGQGLEFLIYFQGNSAPDKSGLPSDRFSAERTGGSVSTLTIQRTQQEDSAVYLCASSLSVGTGPYNEQFFGPGTRLTVL.

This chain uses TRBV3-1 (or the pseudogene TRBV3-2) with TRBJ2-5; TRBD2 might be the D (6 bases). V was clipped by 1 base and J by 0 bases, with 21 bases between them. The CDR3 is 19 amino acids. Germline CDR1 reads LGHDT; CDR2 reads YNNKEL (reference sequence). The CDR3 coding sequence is TGTGCCAGCAGCCAAGGGACTAATCAGGTTTGGGGGTACCAAGAGACCCAGTACTTC. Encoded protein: CASSQGTNQVWGYQETQYF.

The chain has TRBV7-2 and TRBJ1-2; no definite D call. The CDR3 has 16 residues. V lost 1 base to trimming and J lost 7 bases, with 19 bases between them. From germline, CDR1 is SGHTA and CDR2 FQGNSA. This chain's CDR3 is CASSLGGPGLFLGYTF. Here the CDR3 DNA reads TGTGCCAGCAGCTTAGGCGGGCCGGGTCTTTTTCTTGGCTACACCTTC. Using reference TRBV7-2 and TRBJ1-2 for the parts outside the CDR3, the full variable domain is GAGVSQSPSNKVTEKGKDVELRCDPISGHTALYWYRQSLGQGLEFLIYFQGNSAPDKSGLPSDRFSAERTGGSVSTLTIQRTQQEDSAVYLCASSLGGPGLFLGYTFGSGTRLTVV.

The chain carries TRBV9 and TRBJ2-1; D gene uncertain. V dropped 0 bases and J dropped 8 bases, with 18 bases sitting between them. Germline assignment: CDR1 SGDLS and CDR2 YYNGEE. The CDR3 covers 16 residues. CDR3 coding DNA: TGTGCCAGCAGCGTAGCCCCCTCAAATTACGGAGATGAGCAGTTCTTC. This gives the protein CASSVAPSNYGDEQFF.

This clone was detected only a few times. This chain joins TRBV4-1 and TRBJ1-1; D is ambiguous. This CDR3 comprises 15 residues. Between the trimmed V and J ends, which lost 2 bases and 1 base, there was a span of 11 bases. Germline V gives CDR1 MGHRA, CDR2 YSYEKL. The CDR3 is CASSQFQVPNTEAFF. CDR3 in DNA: TGCGCCAGCAGCCAATTTCAGGTTCCGAACACTGAAGCTTTCTTT.

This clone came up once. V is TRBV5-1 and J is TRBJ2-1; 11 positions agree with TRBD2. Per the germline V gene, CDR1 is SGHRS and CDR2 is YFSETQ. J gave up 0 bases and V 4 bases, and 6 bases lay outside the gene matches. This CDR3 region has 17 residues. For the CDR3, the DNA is TGCGCCAGCAGCCCCTATAGCGGGGGGGCCTCCTACAATGAGCAGTTCTTC. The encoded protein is CASSPYSGGASYNEQFF.

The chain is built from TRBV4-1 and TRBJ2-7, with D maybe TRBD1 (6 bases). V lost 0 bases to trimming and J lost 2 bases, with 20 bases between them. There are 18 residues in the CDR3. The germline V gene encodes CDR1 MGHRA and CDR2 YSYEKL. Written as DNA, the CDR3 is TGCGCCAGCAGCCAAGAGCAGGGGTGGGGCAGAGTCGCCTACGAGCAGTACTTC. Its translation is CASSQEQGWGRVAYEQYF.